The clone carrying this TCR beta chain came up a few times. Germline V gives CDR1 MNHNS, CDR2 SASEGT. The CDR3 contains 14 residues. V was shortened by 1 base and J by 2 bases, with 9 bases between the two germline ends. This specimen comes from a study of T-cell memory formation after mild COVID-19. TCRdb re-analysed the 5' RACE reads in MiXCR, keeping a single row per CDR3 protein. Of 340,000 or so distinct CDR3 sequences in the sample, over 10% were seen once. Source material: PBMCs or a T cell subset sorted from them (not recorded which). This clonotype originated in a man aged 18 to 30 who had mild COVID-19 (a few samples of this study predate the infection). Cell type and time point are not known. The chain links TRBV6-1 to TRBJ2-7; D is perhaps TRBD1 or TRBD2 (6 bases each). The CDR3 is CASSEGGGTYEQYV. The CDR3 nucleotides are TGTGCCAGCAGTGAAGGAGGGGGGACCTACGAGCAGTACGTC.